One T cell receptor beta chain is described in this entry. CDR1 and CDR2 (germline): DFQATT, SNEGSKA (reference sequence). The junction had 11 bases not matched to a gene; V was cut back by 6 bases and J by 5 bases. There are 16 residues in the CDR3. This entry is derived from a study of T-cell reconstitution after alpha-beta-depleted transplantation in children. The library targeted TCRbeta and was prepared with unique molecular identifiers. Via MiXCR, TCRdb re-called the PCR reads, giving one row per CDR3 protein. Among roughly 500,000 distinct CDR3 sequences, approximately 30% were seen once, and the ten largest hold approximately 2.3%.

This TCR was recovered from a human donor who donated a stem cell graft to a child with aplastic anemia. The chain has TRBV20-1 and TRBJ2-1, with 12 bases identical to TRBD2. The sample here was PBMCs from the stem cell graft donor, taken from the stem cell graft. CDR3 DNA sequence: TGCAGTGCCGAGCTAGCGGGAGGGCCAATTCACAATGAGCAGTTCTTC. Residues: CSAELAGGPIHNEQFF.